This TCR beta chain was obtained from a study of blood T cell repertoires in COVID-19. Study-level background: The samples span acute and convalescent COVID-19 from the United States, Italy and Spain. PBMCs, B-cell-depleted T cells, or T cells were the source of the cDNA or gDNA that made up the material.

In the authors' workflow: Estimated nucleated cell counts came from reference gene primer amplification. Libraries were prepared by immunoSEQ multiplex PCR; TCRdb keeps only in-frame clonotypes and omits some of them. D and trimming come from the DNA, and the V and J calls and clone size come from that table. The table lists about 180,000 clones, approximately 80% of them singletons. Sequenced input: peripheral blood. The clonotype comes from a middle-aged woman with COVID-19, enrolled during active disease.

This chain's CDR3 is CASSQDGSGTDTQYF. CDR3 nucleotide sequence: TGTGCCAGCAGCCAAGATGGGAGTGGCACAGATACGCAGTATTTT. The chain joins TRBV4-2 to TRBJ2-3, with D tentatively TRBD2 (5 bases). Germline V gene sequence: CDR1 LGHNA, CDR2 YNFKEQ. The CDR3 spans 15 residues. V lost 0 bases and J 1 base, leaving 8 bases between the germline ends.